This T cell receptor (beta chain) was sequenced during a study of a mutant IDH1 vaccine in newly diagnosed glioma. As for the study in general: Onset of vaccination occurred 4-6 weeks following radiotherapy alone, or with temozolomide cycles.

TCRdb's copy holds only in-frame clones and misses some; the assay was immunoSEQ multiplex PCR. The sample lists roughly 51,000 clones; roughly 80% were seen once. Germline assignment: CDR1 SGHTA and CDR2 FQGNSA. Trimming took off 1 base at V and 1 base at J, with 14 bases between the two ends. The CDR3 covers 17 residues. In the case of this clone: Its antigen remains unknown.

Time point of the sample: week 5, during vaccination. Doses comprised 300 ug of mutant IDH1 20-mer peptide each, plus topical imiquimod. Source: PBMCs, taken from a glioma patient whose treatment included an IDH1 peptide vaccine. The clonotype originates from a woman aged 18-35 years with glioma. Some clones in this sample may be carry-over from other donors' samples. This sequence joins TRBV7-2 and TRBJ1-3; D unclear. The CDR3 reads CASSLDPWERSGNTIYF. The CDR3 bases are TGTGCCAGCAGCTTAGATCCGTGGGAGAGGTCTGGAAACACCATATATTTT.